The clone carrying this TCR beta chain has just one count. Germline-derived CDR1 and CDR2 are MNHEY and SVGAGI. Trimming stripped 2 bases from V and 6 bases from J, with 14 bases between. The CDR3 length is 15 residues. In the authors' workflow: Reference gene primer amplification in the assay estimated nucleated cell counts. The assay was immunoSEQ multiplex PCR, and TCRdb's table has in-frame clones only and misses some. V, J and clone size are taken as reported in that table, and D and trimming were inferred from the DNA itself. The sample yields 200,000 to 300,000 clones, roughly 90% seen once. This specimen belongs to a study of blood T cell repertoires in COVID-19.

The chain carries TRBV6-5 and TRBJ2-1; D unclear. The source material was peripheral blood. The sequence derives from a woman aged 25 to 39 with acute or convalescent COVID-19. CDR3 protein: CASSYVPVYSNEQFF. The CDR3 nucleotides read TGTGCCAGCAGTTACGTCCCTGTATACTCCAATGAGCAGTTCTTC.